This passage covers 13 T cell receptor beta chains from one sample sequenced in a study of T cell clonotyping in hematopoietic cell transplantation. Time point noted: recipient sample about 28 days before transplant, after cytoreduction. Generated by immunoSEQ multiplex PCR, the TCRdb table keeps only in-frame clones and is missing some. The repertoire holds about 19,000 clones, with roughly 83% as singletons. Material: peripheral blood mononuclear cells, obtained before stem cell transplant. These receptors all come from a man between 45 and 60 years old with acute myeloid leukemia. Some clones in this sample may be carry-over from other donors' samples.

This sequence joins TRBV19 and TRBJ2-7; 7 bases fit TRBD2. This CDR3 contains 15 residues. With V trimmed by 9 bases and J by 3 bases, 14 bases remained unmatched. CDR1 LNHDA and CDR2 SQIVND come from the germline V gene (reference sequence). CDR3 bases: TGTGCCAGCGCTAAAGCGGGGCGAGACCACTACGAGCAGTACTTC. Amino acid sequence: CASAKAGRDHYEQYF.

The CDR3 nucleotides read TGTGCCAGCAGTCAATGGACAGGGGATGACGAGCAGTACTTC. This sequence encodes CASSQWTGDDEQYF. This chain uses TRBV27 with TRBJ2-7; 9 positions agree with TRBD1. The CDR3 is 14 residues long. V trimming: 5 bases; J trimming: 5 bases; junction bases outside the gene matches: 7. Germline V gives CDR1 MNHEY, CDR2 SMNVEV (reference sequence).

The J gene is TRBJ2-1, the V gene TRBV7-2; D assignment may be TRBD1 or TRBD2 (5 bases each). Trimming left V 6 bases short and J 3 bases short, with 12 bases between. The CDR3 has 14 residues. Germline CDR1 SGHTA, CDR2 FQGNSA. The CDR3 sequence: CASRPPGRYNEQFF. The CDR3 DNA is TGTGCCAGCAGGCCGCCGGGGCGCTACAATGAGCAGTTCTTC.

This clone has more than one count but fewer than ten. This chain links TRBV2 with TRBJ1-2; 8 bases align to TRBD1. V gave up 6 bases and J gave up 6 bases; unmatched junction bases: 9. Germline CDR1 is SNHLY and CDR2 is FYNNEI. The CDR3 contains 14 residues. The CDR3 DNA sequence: TGTGCCAGCAGCGTCACAGGGGGACCGGATGGCTACACCTTC. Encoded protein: CASSVTGGPDGYTF.

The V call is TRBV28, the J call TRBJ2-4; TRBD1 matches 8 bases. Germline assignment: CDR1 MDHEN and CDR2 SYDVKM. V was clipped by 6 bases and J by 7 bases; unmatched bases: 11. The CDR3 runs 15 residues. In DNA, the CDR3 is TGTGCCAGCAGGCAAAGACAGGGGAGCTGGAACATTCAGTACTTC. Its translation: CASRQRQGSWNIQYF.

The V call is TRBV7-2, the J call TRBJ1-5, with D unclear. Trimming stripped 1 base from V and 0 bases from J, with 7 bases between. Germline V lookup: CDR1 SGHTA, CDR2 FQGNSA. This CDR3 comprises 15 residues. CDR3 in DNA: TGTGCCAGCAGCTTAGTGGGCGGTAGCAATCAGCCCCAGCATTTT. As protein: CASSLVGGSNQPQHF.

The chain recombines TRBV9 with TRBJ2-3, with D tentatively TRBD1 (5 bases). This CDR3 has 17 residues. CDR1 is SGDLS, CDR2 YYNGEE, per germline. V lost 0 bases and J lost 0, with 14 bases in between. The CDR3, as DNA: TGTGCCAGCAGCGTAGGGGGCCACTACTCTAGCACAGATACGCAGTATTTT. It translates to CASSVGGHYSSTDTQYF.

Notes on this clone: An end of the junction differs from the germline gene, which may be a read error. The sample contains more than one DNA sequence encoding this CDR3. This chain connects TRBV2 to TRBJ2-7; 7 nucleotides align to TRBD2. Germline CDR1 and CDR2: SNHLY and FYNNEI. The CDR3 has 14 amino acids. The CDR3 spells CASNGGGSTYEQYF. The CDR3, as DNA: TGTGCCAGCAATGGGGGGGGATCAACCTATGAGCAATACTTC.

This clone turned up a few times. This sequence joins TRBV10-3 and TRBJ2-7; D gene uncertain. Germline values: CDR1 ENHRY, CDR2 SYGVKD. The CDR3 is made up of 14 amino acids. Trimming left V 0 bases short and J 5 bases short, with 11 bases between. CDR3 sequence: CAISESGETHEQYF. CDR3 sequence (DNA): TGTGCCATCAGTGAGTCGGGCGAGACCCACGAGCAGTACTTC.

CDR3 amino acids: CASSWGGRTEAFF. CDR3 DNA: TGTGCCAGCAGCTGGGGGGGAAGGACTGAAGCTTTCTTT. This chain links TRBV5-6 with TRBJ1-1; the D gene is possibly TRBD1 (5 bases). The CDR3 is made up of 13 amino acids. The germline V gene has CDR1 SGHDT and CDR2 YYEEEE. Trimming took 3 bases from V and 5 from J, leaving 11 bases between them.

In DNA form, the CDR3 reads TGCGCCAGCAGCCAAGCTGGACAGGGGGCTAGAATGAACACTGAAGCTTTCTTT. Translating it yields CASSQAGQGARMNTEAFF. This chain links TRBV4-1 with TRBJ1-1; 11 nucleotides line up with TRBD1. Germline CDR1 is MGHRA and CDR2 is YSYEKL. There are 18 residues in the CDR3. The trim removed 1 base at V and 0 bases at J, leaving 7 bases unmatched.

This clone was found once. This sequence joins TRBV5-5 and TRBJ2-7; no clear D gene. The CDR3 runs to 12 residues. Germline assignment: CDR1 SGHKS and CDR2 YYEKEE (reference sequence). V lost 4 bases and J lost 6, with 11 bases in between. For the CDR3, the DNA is TGTGCCAGCAGCCCTGGGCTGTTCGAGCAGTACTTC. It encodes CASSPGLFEQYF.

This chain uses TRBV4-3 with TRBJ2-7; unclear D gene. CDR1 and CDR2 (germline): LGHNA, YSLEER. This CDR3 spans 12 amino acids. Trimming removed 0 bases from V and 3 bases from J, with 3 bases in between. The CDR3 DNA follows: TGCGCCAGCAGCCAAGATCGCTACGAGCAGTACTTC. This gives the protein CASSQDRYEQYF.